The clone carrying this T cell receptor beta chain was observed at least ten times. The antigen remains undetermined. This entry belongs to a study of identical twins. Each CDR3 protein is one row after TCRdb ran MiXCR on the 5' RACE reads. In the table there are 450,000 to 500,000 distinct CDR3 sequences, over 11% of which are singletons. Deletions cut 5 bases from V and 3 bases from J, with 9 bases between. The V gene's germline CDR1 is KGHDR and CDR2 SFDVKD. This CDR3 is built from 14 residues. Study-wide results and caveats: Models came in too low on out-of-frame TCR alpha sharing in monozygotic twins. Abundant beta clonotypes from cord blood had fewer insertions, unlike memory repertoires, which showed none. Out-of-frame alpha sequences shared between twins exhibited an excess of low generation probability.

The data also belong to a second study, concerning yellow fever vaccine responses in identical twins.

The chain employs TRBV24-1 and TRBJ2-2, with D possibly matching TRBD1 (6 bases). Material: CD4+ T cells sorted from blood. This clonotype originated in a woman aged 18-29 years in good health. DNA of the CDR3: TGTGCCACCAGTGGCAGGGGATACACCGGGGAGCTGTTTTTT. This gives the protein CATSGRGYTGELFF.